The 5 T cell receptor beta chains below all came from one sample that was sequenced in a study of spatial heterogeneity in lung cancer. TCRdb re-called the 5' RACE reads with MiXCR, one entry per CDR3 protein. The profile shows approximately 7,100 distinct CDR3 sequences, roughly 3.8% of them singletons. Time point meaning: sample taken at primary tumor resection. Whole RNA came from tumor, nontumor lung or frozen PBMC and was sequenced without being sorted. Sequenced material: normal lung tissue next to the tumor, taken at surgery. The source of these receptors is a female donor with early-stage non-small cell lung cancer.

Sample share makes this clonotype medium-sized. Found in a library prepared for alpha chains, this beta chain is an off-target read, and its abundance has little meaning. This chain joins TRBV4-1 and TRBJ2-3; D unclear. This CDR3 contains 13 residues. Between the trimmed V and J ends, which lost 4 bases and 3 bases, there was a span of 8 bases. Germline CDR1 reads MGHRA; CDR2 reads YSYEKL. The CDR3: CASSPPGTDTQYF. The CDR3, as DNA: TGCGCCAGCAGCCCGCCTGGGACAGATACGCAGTATTTT.

There are many counts of this clonotype. The library was designed around alpha chains, so this beta chain is a stray read whose abundance carries little weight. This sequence joins TRBV27 and TRBJ2-3; 7 nucleotides match TRBD2. V dropped 6 bases and J dropped 1; count of bases not matched to a gene: 4. Germline CDR1 reads MNHEY; CDR2 reads SMNVEV (reference sequence). The CDR3 length is 14 residues. This CDR3 is CASRTSLGTDTQYF. CDR3 bases: TGTGCCAGCAGGACTAGCCTGGGCACAGATACGCAGTATTTT.

This clonotype was detected ten times or more. In a library made to pick up alpha chains, this beta chain is a stray read with a size that means little. The rearrangement uses TRBV2 and TRBJ2-2; 7 bases match TRBD2. This CDR3 comprises 15 residues. The J segment lost 4 bases and the V segment lost 7 bases, leaving 9 bases of the junction unmatched. The germline V gene has CDR1 SNHLY and CDR2 FYNNEI. The CDR3 protein is CASNGGLDGTGELFF. The CDR3 DNA sequence: TGTGCCAGCAACGGAGGACTAGACGGCACCGGGGAGCTGTTTTTT.

By sample fraction, this clonotype is medium-sized. The library was designed around alpha chains, so this beta chain is a stray read whose abundance carries little weight. The V call is TRBV30, the J call TRBJ1-5; tentative D call: TRBD1 (6 bases). Germline V gene data show CDR1 as GTSNPN and CDR2 as SVGIG (reference sequence). The CDR3 is 13 residues long. Trimming shortened V by 1 base and J by 4 bases, and 8 bases separated the two germline ends. The CDR3, as DNA: TGTGCCTGGAGTGCAGGGGAGAATCAGCCCCAGCATTTT. Translating gives CAWSAGENQPQHF.

This clonotype is medium-sized (0.01 to 0.1%) within its sample. For a library built for alpha chains, this beta chain is a stray read; little rests on its size. The gene calls are TRBV7-8 and TRBJ2-2, with 8 positions matching TRBD1. CDR3 size: 14 residues. Looked up from germline, CDR1 is SGHVS and CDR2 is FQNEAQ. V lost 2 bases and J lost 6; bases outside the gene matches: 2. The CDR3 sequence is CASSLQGAAGELFF. The CDR3 DNA reads as TGTGCCAGCAGCTTACAGGGGGCTGCCGGGGAGCTGTTTTTT.